The present TCR beta chain was sequenced within a study of blood T cell repertoires in COVID-19 (dated by TCRdb to 2020 to 2022). With regard to the full study: The collaborator samples originated in the United States, Italy and Spain and spanned the acute and convalescent phases of COVID-19. Where HLA class I and class II types were available, the types were taken from metadata supplied by the sample provider, not from assay-based typing. The samples were drawn from two sources: the first 160 participants of the ongoing ImmuneRACE study, and 1,254 subjects contributed by 6 global collaborators. The dataset comprised deeply sampled blood TCRbeta repertoires from subjects exposed to, actively infected with, or recovered from COVID-19. The material from the prospective study consisted of cDNA or gDNA derived from T cells, B-cell-depleted T cells, or PBMCs. The repertoires were released in a freely available public database meant as a resource for research on the immune response to SARS-CoV-2. A de-identified subject ID, COVID-19 status, age in years and sex were almost always included in the sample metadata. Broad study findings and their caveats: The amount of clinical and demographic metadata varied by source and participant and was provided uncurated.

Each collaborating institution followed its own protocols to collect whole blood in K2EDTA tubes. Collaborator samples were shipped for TCRbeta analysis as frozen whole blood, isolated PBMCs, or DNA extracted from either sample type. For this clone: What this receptor recognizes is not known. Base qualities are missing; no much larger clone stands one base away.

Via the germline V gene (reference sequence), CDR1 is LNHDA and CDR2 SQIVND. From cysteine to phenylalanine, the CDR3 is 14 amino acids long. Only the CDR3 DNA is retained, 42 bases long and in frame from the first base. The germline V end is reduced by 6 bases and the J end by 4 bases; junction bases left unmatched: 7. The immunoSEQ Assay, a bias-controlled multiplex PCR, was used to amplify TCRbeta CDR3 regions from genomic DNA. The original pipeline was this. The number of nucleated cells in each sample was estimated from the amplification of reference gene primers within the assay. To quantify the absolute abundance of each unique TCRbeta CDR3 rearrangement, sequence reads were collapsed and filtered. Productive Simpson clonality was computed per sample as the square root of Simpson's diversity index over productive rearrangements. TCRdb took over this immuneACCESS table, retaining in-frame rearrangements with V and J assigned. Such tables are incomplete; in checked studies, under half of the missing clones stem from an unresolved V gene, and the remainder is unexplained. V and J calls and clone size are copied from that table; D and trimming were computed from the DNA. Recorded for this sample are about 82,000 clones; about 80% of them occurred a single time. The ten most abundant clones make up more than 10% of the sample.

The chain couples TRBV19 to TRBJ2-5; TRBD1 matches 8 bases in the middle. The sequence was obtained from a woman aged 40 to 50 with active or convalescent COVID-19. The material sequenced was peripheral blood. The CDR3 has the sequence CASRSTGVGETQYF. Read as DNA, the sequence is TGTGCCAGTAGGTCGACAGGGGTGGGAGAGACCCAGTACTTC.